One sample yielded the 24 T cell receptor beta chains listed below, sequenced in a study of blood T cells in healthy people across ages. With a J-beta primer mix and a sample-barcoded 5' primer, a second PCR ran about 6 to 11 cycles. TCRdb re-analysed the 5' RACE reads in MiXCR, keeping a single row per CDR3 protein. The sample has hundreds of thousands of distinct CDR3 sequences, about 30% seen once. Sequencing used blood. The receptors originated from a woman aged 80 or over in good health.

Note on this clonotype: Just one base apart from a much larger clone, this may be a read error. The gene calls are TRBV9 and TRBJ1-1; TRBD1 agrees at 9 bases. J lost 0 bases, V lost 4 bases, and 7 bases had no gene match. There are 16 residues in the CDR3. CDR1 and CDR2 (germline): SGDLS, YYNGEE. This CDR3 is CASSTGTGWMNTEAFF. The CDR3 coding sequence is TGTGCCAGCAGCACTGGGACAGGGTGGATGAACACTGAAGCTTTCTTT. Drawing the rest from reference TRBV9 and TRBJ1-1, the complete variable domain is DSGVTQTPKHLITATGQRVTLRCSPRSGDLSVYWYQQSLDQGLQFLIQYYNGEERAKGNILERFSAQQFPDLHSELNLSSLELGDSALYFCASSTGTGWMNTEAFFGQGTRLTVV.

The V call is TRBV5-1, the J call TRBJ2-2; D is uncertain. Deletions cut 0 bases from V and 7 bases from J, with 10 bases between. The germline V gene has CDR1 SGHRS and CDR2 YFSETQ. There are 14 residues in the CDR3. CDR3 sequence reads: CASSLGLTGGELFF. As DNA, the CDR3 is TGCGCCAGCAGCTTGGGACTCACCGGCGGGGAGCTGTTTTTT.

The chain combines TRBV20-1 with TRBJ2-1, with 7 nucleotides matching TRBD2. V trimming: 7 bases; J trimming: 3 bases; junction bases outside the gene matches: 3. The length of the CDR3 is 12 residues. Germline V CDR1 and CDR2: DFQATT, SNEGSKA (reference sequence). As DNA, the CDR3 is TGCAGTGGGGGACTACGCTACAATGAGCAGTTCTTC. Translating gives CSGGLRYNEQFF.

This clonotype was picked up a small number of times. A single base separates this from a much larger clone, so it may be a read error. The V and J genes are TRBV29-1 and TRBJ2-1; 9 bases map to TRBD2. TRBJ2-7 matches the DNA end more closely, so the J call is doubtful. CDR1 SQVTM and CDR2 ANQGSEA come from the germline V gene. The CDR3 has 14 residues. In nucleotides, the CDR3 is TGCAGCGTTCAGAGCGGGGGGTCCTACAATGAGCAGTACTTC. It specifies CSVQSGGSYNEQYF.

Comments on this clonotype: The junction does not match germline at one end; this may be a read error. The V call is TRBV18, the J call TRBJ2-7, with D uncertain. Germline V CDR1 and CDR2: KGHSH, LQKENI. The CDR3 runs 15 residues. CDR3 coding DNA: TGTGCCAGCCCACCACCGATGGGGTCCACCTACGAGCAGTACTTC. Encoded protein: CASPPPMGSTYEQYF. Using reference TRBV18 and TRBJ2-7 for the parts outside the CDR3, the full variable domain is NAGVMQNPRHLVRRRGQEARLRCSPMKGHSHVYWYRQLPEEGLKFMVYLQKENIIDESGMPKERFSAEFPKEGPSILRIQQVVRGDSAAYFCASPPPMGSTYEQYFGPGTRLTVT.

In its sample, this clonotype was seen many times. V gene TRBV15 combines with J gene TRBJ2-1; D is possibly TRBD1 (6 bases). V was pared by 1 base and J by 4 bases, with 8 bases between. The CDR3 contains 14 residues. Germline lookup yields CDR1 LNHNV and CDR2 YYDKDF (reference sequence). CDR3: CATSRAGQYNEQFF. The CDR3 bases are TGTGCCACCAGCAGAGCAGGACAGTACAATGAGCAGTTCTTC.

Regarding this clonotype: A much more abundant neighbour one base away suggests this may be a read error. The genes are TRBV5-4 and TRBJ2-5, with D maybe TRBD1 (5 bases). The germline gives CDR1 SGHNT, CDR2 YYREEE (reference sequence). The ends were cut back, 0 bases at V and 5 bases at J, with 14 bases in the middle. CDR3 length: 15 amino acids. This chain's CDR3 is CASSLGKQKGETQYF. The CDR3, as DNA: TGTGCCAGCAGCTTGGGGAAGCAAAAGGGGGAGACCCAGTACTTC.

This clonotype was counted at least ten times. This chain uses TRBV20-1 with TRBJ1-4; D is unclear. This CDR3 comprises 13 residues. Looked up from germline, CDR1 is DFQATT and CDR2 is SNEGSKA (reference sequence). The ends were cut back, 5 bases at V and 4 bases at J, with 11 bases in the middle. DNA of the CDR3: TGCAGTGCTCTCGGACCGAGTAATGAAAAACTGTTTTTT. This sequence encodes CSALGPSNEKLFF.

The sample holds many counts of this clonotype. The chain links TRBV18 to TRBJ1-2; D not resolved. The germline V and J ends were trimmed by 1 base and 8 bases, with 23 bases remaining between them. The CDR3 runs 17 residues. From germline, CDR1 is KGHSH and CDR2 LQKENI. The CDR3 DNA reads as TGTGCCAGCTCACCACTTGACCTCTCAAGACGGGTCTCAGGCTACACCTTC. It translates to CASSPLDLSRRVSGYTF.

V usage is TRBV6-5 and J usage is TRBJ1-1; 11 bases match TRBD1. Trimming at V came to 6 bases and at J to 5 bases, leaving 5 bases not matched to a gene. Germline CDR1 reads MNHEY; CDR2 reads SVGAGI. There are 14 residues in the CDR3. The CDR3 bases are TGTGCCAGCAGGCGGGACAGGGGGTGGACTGAAGCTTTCTTT. Protein: CASRRDRGWTEAFF.

This clonotype was seen more than once but under ten times. A much bigger clone sits one base away, suggesting this may be a read error. The chain recombines TRBV10-3 with TRBJ2-5; 12 nucleotides agree with TRBD1. The CDR3 has 15 residues. Germline V gives CDR1 ENHRY, CDR2 SYGVKD. With V trimmed by 2 bases and J by 11 bases, 9 bases remained unmatched. In nucleotides, the CDR3 is TGTGCCATCAGTGAGGGGACAGGGGGCGGGGATGAGCAGTACTTC. It encodes CAISEGTGGGDEQYF.

This clonotype came up many times. This chain joins TRBV15 and TRBJ2-7, with D tentatively TRBD1 or TRBD2 (6 bases each). V lost 0 bases, J lost 0 bases, and 21 bases lay in between. There are 19 residues in the CDR3. The germline gives CDR1 LNHNV, CDR2 YYDKDF (reference sequence). The CDR3 sequence: CATSRDIGQTSWSSYEQYF. The CDR3 nucleotides read TGTGCCACCAGCAGAGATATTGGACAGACTAGTTGGAGCTCCTACGAGCAGTACTTC.

Points on this clonotype: The junction and the germline gene differ at one end; a read error may be behind it. The CDR3 sequence: CASSLERGYGHTF. Here the CDR3 DNA reads TGTGCCAGCAGCTTAGAAAGGGGGTATGGCCACACCTTC. The chain combines TRBV7-3 with TRBJ1-2; maybe TRBD1 (6 bases). The CDR3 runs to 13 residues. CDR1 SGHTA and CDR2 FQGTGA come from the germline V gene.

This clonotype was seen ten or more times. J is TRBJ2-5 and V is TRBV9; 10 bases are shared with TRBD1. This CDR3 has 18 amino acids. V gave up 4 bases and J gave up 0 bases; unmatched junction bases: 12. CDR1 is SGDLS, CDR2 YYNGEE, per germline. The CDR3 DNA is TGTGCCAGCAGCCTAAACGTCCCGGGACAGGGGTACCAAGAGACCCAGTACTTC. Translating it yields CASSLNVPGQGYQETQYF.

In its sample, this clonotype was seen many times. This could be a read error, since a much larger clone is one nucleotide away. The rearrangement links TRBV6-1 to TRBJ2-5; 7 nucleotides match TRBD1. This CDR3 has 15 amino acids. CDR1 MNHNS and CDR2 SASEGT come from the germline V gene. J lost 11 bases, V lost 6 bases, and 18 bases had no gene match. As DNA, the CDR3 is TGTGCCAGCAGCCCCCTCGGACAGGTTTACAATGAGCAGTACTTC. Protein sequence: CASSPLGQVYNEQYF.

This chain connects TRBV7-2 to TRBJ2-5; D gene ambiguous. Germline V gives CDR1 SGHTA, CDR2 FQGNSA. CDR3 length equals 14 residues. Between the trimmed V and J ends, which lost 3 bases and 4 bases, there was a span of 12 bases. CDR3 residues: CASSLGTPPETQYF. The CDR3 DNA is TGTGCCAGCAGCTTGGGTACCCCCCCAGAGACCCAGTACTTC.

This clonotype was seen only a few times. The gene calls are TRBV6-6 and TRBJ2-3, with 9 bases that match TRBD2. Losses at the gene ends were 4 bases for V and 10 bases for J; bases not matched to a gene: 6. The CDR3 has 13 residues. Per germline, CDR1 MNHNY and CDR2 SVGAGI (reference sequence). The CDR3 protein is CASSFGSGGSQYF. CDR3 nucleotide sequence: TGTGCCAGCAGTTTCGGTAGCGGGGGTTCGCAGTATTTT.

There are a few counts of this clonotype. V is TRBV27 and J is TRBJ1-1, with TRBD1 identical over 8 bases. CDR3 length: 12 amino acids. The V segment lost 6 bases and the J segment 7 bases; nucleotides outside the gene matches: 4. Germline loops: CDR1 MNHEY, CDR2 SMNVEV (reference sequence). The CDR3 spells CASSRGTGEAFF. DNA of the CDR3: TGTGCCAGCAGCCGCGGGACAGGTGAAGCTTTCTTT.

Ten or more counts support this clonotype. J is TRBJ1-6 and V is TRBV6-1; D not certain. Germline V gene data show CDR1 as MNHNS and CDR2 as SASEGT. The ends were cut back, 6 bases at V and 4 bases at J, with 10 bases in the middle. This CDR3 contains 14 residues. Written as DNA, the CDR3 is TGTGCCAGCAGGGGGTCGTCGTATAATTCACCCCTCCACTTT. This sequence encodes CASRGSSYNSPLHF.

A remark on this clonotype: A much larger clone sits a single nucleotide away, making a read error possible. The V gene is TRBV29-1, the J gene TRBJ1-2; D might be TRBD1 (6 bases). V was clipped by 4 bases and J by 0 bases, with 24 bases between them. The CDR3 sequence is 18 residues long. Germline V gene data show CDR1 as SQVTM and CDR2 as ANQGSEA. The DNA of the CDR3 is TGCAGCGTTGCAAATCCCGCAGGGGTCGTTGCTGCTAACTATGGCTACACCTTC. This translates into CSVANPAGVVAANYGYTF.

This clonotype was counted between two and nine times. CDR3 amino acids: CSARDWAGMTEQYF. In DNA, the CDR3 is TGCAGTGCTAGAGATTGGGCAGGGATGACTGAGCAGTACTTC. This rearrangement joins TRBV20-1 to TRBJ2-4; the D gene is possibly TRBD1 (5 bases). The germline gives CDR1 DFQATT, CDR2 SNEGSKA (reference sequence). This CDR3 spans 14 amino acids. Trimming pared 0 bases from V and 13 bases from J, leaving 19 bases between.

This clonotype was observed at least ten times. The rearrangement joins TRBV2 to TRBJ1-2; no reliable D call. V shed 1 base and J shed 0 bases, with 12 bases lying between them. The CDR3 is 16 amino acids. Germline CDR1 and CDR2: SNHLY and FYNNEI. Here the CDR3 reads CASSEVSTVANYGYTF. In DNA form, the CDR3 reads TGTGCCAGCAGTGAAGTTTCGACGGTAGCTAACTATGGCTACACCTTC.

About this clonotype itself: This may be a read error, as it is one base from a much larger clone. V is TRBV6-1 and J is TRBJ1-2; possible D gene TRBD1, 5 bases. Per germline, CDR1 MNHNS and CDR2 SASEGT. The CDR3 has 13 residues. The CDR3 protein is CASIPGAPYGYIF. The CDR3 DNA follows: TGTGCCAGCATCCCCGGGGCACCTTATGGCTACATCTTC.

The table lists this clonotype with many counts. The gene calls are TRBV5-5 and TRBJ2-7; the D gene is possibly TRBD1 (5 bases). The CDR3 extends over 14 amino acids. V lost 4 bases and J lost 7, with 18 bases in between. From germline, CDR1 is SGHKS and CDR2 YYEKEE (reference sequence). CDR3 in DNA: TGTGCCAGCAGCCCCGGAGCTTCTAAGGGGGAGCAGTACTTC. Translated, it gives CASSPGASKGEQYF.